Each of the 26 T cell receptor beta chains below was sequenced from the same sample in a study of T-cell reconstitution after alpha-beta-depleted transplantation in children (dated by TCRdb to about 2016). This sample's treatment or condition label indicates: allogeneic hematopoietic cell transplantation with graft depleted of TCRalphabeta T cells and CD19 B cells. The library relied on PCR. Instrument on record: Illumina HiSeq 2500. Molecular barcoding was employed in the preparation of TCR libraries, with unique molecular identifiers being used to normalize TCRbeta repertoire quantification. TCRdb itself trimmed the public reads at Q25 with fastp, ran MiXCR and retained productive beta chains. Every CDR3 protein is listed once, alongside the most common genes and DNA of its rows. The sample records fewer than 1 million distinct CDR3 sequences, approximately 15% of which are singletons. The top ten hold roughly 5% of the sample.

Sequencing was performed on PBMCs, mostly from graft donor cells, taken 360 days after TCRalphabeta/CD19-depleted stem cell transplant. The source is a male patient between 10 and 17 years old who had a stem cell transplant for acute lymphoblastic leukemia, so the T cells may come from the graft donor.

The sample holds many counts of this clonotype. The chain uses TRBV12-3 or TRBV12-4 and TRBJ1-1; D unresolved. Trimming cost V 7 bases and J 7 bases, with 13 bases left between them. This CDR3 comprises 12 residues. The CDR3 loop is CASTLGLGEAFF. In nucleotides, the CDR3 is TGTGCCAGCACCTTGGGGTTAGGTGAAGCTTTCTTT.

The table lists this clonotype with a few counts. The chain combines TRBV5-8 with TRBJ2-7; 7 positions agree with TRBD2. Trimming removed 5 bases from V and 4 bases from J; junction bases left unmatched: 15. The CDR3 totals 16 residues. Germline loops: CDR1 SGHTS, CDR2 YDEGEE. The CDR3 sequence: CASRAYGTKRGYEQYF. In DNA, the CDR3 is TGTGCCAGCAGGGCGTACGGGACTAAACGAGGATACGAGCAGTACTTC.

Remarks on this clonotype: At one end the junction does not follow the germline gene, possibly because of a read error. The chain recombines TRBV3-1 with TRBJ2-1; D possibly corresponds to TRBD1 (5 bases). The CDR3 has 18 residues. In germline, CDR1 is LGHDT, CDR2 YNNKEL (reference sequence). CDR3 protein: CTSCSDQGATTKDNEQFF. The CDR3 nucleotides are TGTACCAGCTGTTCAGATCAGGGCGCAACAACTAAAGACAATGAGCAGTTCTTC.

The sample holds many counts of this clonotype. The rearrangement joins TRBV6-5 to TRBJ2-7; no reliable D call. Germline-derived CDR1 and CDR2 are MNHEY and SVGAGI. This CDR3 contains 15 residues. V lost 4 bases to trimming and J lost 0 bases, with 13 bases between them. The CDR3 here is CASSSHGPSSYEQYF. The CDR3 region has the DNA TGTGCCAGCAGTTCCCATGGCCCCAGCTCCTACGAGCAGTACTTC.

This chain joins TRBV29-1 and TRBJ2-1; 8 bases are a match to TRBD2. Germline CDR1 reads SQVTM; CDR2 reads ANQGSEA. The trim removed 3 bases at V and 4 bases at J, leaving 8 bases unmatched. This CDR3 has 15 residues. CDR3 coding DNA: TGCAGCGTTGACGGGGGGGCATGGGGTTACAATGAGCAGTTCTTC. This sequence encodes CSVDGGAWGYNEQFF.

This rearrangement joins TRBV12-5 to TRBJ2-3; the D is unclear. CDR1 LGHNT and CDR2 FRNRAP come from the germline V gene. V lost 7 bases and J 2 bases, leaving 16 bases between the germline ends. This CDR3 comprises 15 residues. CDR3 DNA sequence: TGTGCTAGTGCCCAGGCGGCCGGTTCCACAGATACGCAGTATTTT. Protein: CASAQAAGSTDTQYF.

This chain joins TRBV20-1 and TRBJ1-2; a weak D match, TRBD1 (6 bases). The V gene's germline CDR1 is DFQATT and CDR2 SNEGSKA (reference sequence). The CDR3 extends over 16 amino acids. Trimming shortened V by 2 bases and J by 0 bases, and 16 bases separated the two germline ends. Here the CDR3 DNA reads TGCAGTGCTAGAATGGGACACCGTTCCTCTAACTATGGCTACACCTTC. Translated, it gives CSARMGHRSSNYGYTF.

This clonotype was seen a few times. The V and J genes are TRBV4-1 and TRBJ2-7, with D perhaps matching TRBD1 (6 bases). Germline V gene lookup returns CDR1 MGHRA and CDR2 YSYEKL. The length of the CDR3 is 15 residues. V was clipped by 0 bases and J by 2 bases, with 11 bases between them. The chain's CDR3 is CASSQEQGFPYEQYF. In DNA form, the CDR3 reads TGCGCCAGCAGCCAAGAACAGGGCTTTCCCTACGAGCAGTACTTC.

This clonotype has only a few counts. V is TRBV29-1 and J is TRBJ2-5; the D gene is possibly TRBD1 (5 bases). Germline lookup yields CDR1 SQVTM and CDR2 ANQGSEA. The CDR3 spans 13 residues. V was cut by 5 bases and J by 5 bases, with 15 bases left in between. The chain's CDR3 is CSVNQGPVETQYF. The CDR3 region has the DNA TGCAGCGTTAACCAGGGCCCGGTGGAGACCCAGTACTTC.

The chain links TRBV18 to TRBJ2-1; D gene uncertain. This CDR3 is 15 amino acids long. Between the trimmed V and J ends, which lost 1 base and 2 bases, there was a span of 9 bases. Germline assignment: CDR1 KGHSH and CDR2 LQKENI. CDR3 protein: CASSPLLVTYNEQFF. The CDR3 DNA reads as TGTGCCAGCTCACCACTCCTCGTGACCTACAATGAGCAGTTCTTC.

This clonotype appeared a few times. J is TRBJ2-4 and V is TRBV7-6, with TRBD2 matching over 12 bases. The CDR3 length is 17 residues. CDR1 is SGHVS and CDR2 is FNYEAQ in the germline V gene. Germline trimming cut 5 bases from V and 3 bases from J; bases unmatched to any gene: 8. In nucleotides, the CDR3 is TGTGCCAGCAGCGTTCGACTAGCGGGAGATGGCAAAAACATTCAGTACTTC. This gives the protein CASSVRLAGDGKNIQYF. Filled out from reference TRBV7-6 and TRBJ2-4, the complete variable domain reads GAGVSQSPRYKVTKRGQDVALRCDPISGHVSLYWYRQALGQGPEFLTYFNYEAQQDKSGLPNDRFSAERPEGSISTLTIQRTEQRDSAMYRCASSVRLAGDGKNIQYFGAGTRLSVL.

V is TRBV6-1 and J is TRBJ2-1, with 8 bases fitting TRBD2. The CDR3 loop spans 15 amino acids. Germline CDR1 is MNHNS and CDR2 is SASEGT. V shed 6 bases, J shed 7 bases, and the junction held 11 bases outside the gene matches. In DNA form, the CDR3 reads TGTGCCAGCAGGAGAATGACTAGCGCCGTTAATGAGCAGTTCTTC. Its translation: CASRRMTSAVNEQFF.

The CDR3 reads CASSKGQELRRPQYF. The CDR3, as DNA: TGTGCCAGCAGCAAAGGGCAGGAGCTCCGACGGCCCCAGTACTTC. The J gene is TRBJ2-5, the V gene TRBV21-1. TRBV21-1 is described as a pseudogene. The CDR3 covers 15 residues.

This clonotype was detected only a few times. The V gene is TRBV4-1, the J gene TRBJ2-5, with D perhaps matching TRBD1 (5 bases). Trimming shortened V by 1 base and J by 9 bases, and 15 bases separated the two germline ends. Per the germline V gene, CDR1 is MGHRA and CDR2 is YSYEKL. This CDR3 has 14 amino acids. CDR3 residues: CASSQVQGGGAQYF. The CDR3 nucleotides are TGCGCCAGCAGCCAAGTCCAGGGTGGTGGGGCCCAGTACTTC.

This clonotype was counted only a few times. The chain recombines TRBV4-1 with TRBJ2-7; D is perhaps TRBD1 or TRBD2 (6 bases each). The CDR3 is 12 amino acids. The germline CDR1 and CDR2 sequences are MGHRA and YSYEKL. V was trimmed by 3 bases and J by 7 bases, leaving 10 bases between them. This CDR3 is CASSHSGAEQYF. In nucleotides, the CDR3 is TGCGCCAGCAGCCATTCGGGGGCAGAGCAGTACTTC.

The rearrangement joins TRBV28 to TRBJ1-1; D uncertain. Germline CDR1 reads MDHEN; CDR2 reads SYDVKM. Trimming stripped 11 bases from V and 1 base from J, with 8 bases between. The CDR3 is 11 residues long. CDR3 sequence reads: CAADSNTEAFF. The CDR3 DNA reads as TGTGCCGCCGACTCGAACACTGAAGCTTTCTTT.

V usage is TRBV25-1 and J usage is TRBJ2-7; 16 nucleotides agree with TRBD2. Germline values: CDR1 MGHDK, CDR2 SYGVNS. The CDR3 is 18 amino acids. The V segment lost 4 bases and the J segment 3 bases; nucleotides outside the gene matches: 9. The DNA of the CDR3 is TGTGCCAGCAGTGGGACCGGGACTAGCGGGAGGGTTTACTACGAGCAGTACTTC. This gives the protein CASSGTGTSGRVYYEQYF.

V is TRBV10-3 and J is TRBJ2-7; TRBD2 matches at 7 bases. The germline V gene encodes CDR1 ENHRY and CDR2 SYGVKD. There are 14 residues in the CDR3. The V gene end was trimmed by 5 bases and the J gene end by 6 bases; junction bases not matched to a gene: 10. The CDR3 loop reads CAISFGGRAIEQYF. Written as DNA, the CDR3 is TGTGCCATCAGTTTTGGTGGGAGGGCCATCGAGCAGTACTTC.

The gene calls are TRBV2 and TRBJ2-3; D gene ambiguous. The CDR3 is 11 residues long. The V gene lost 10 bases and the J gene lost 2 bases, with 7 bases spanning the gap. Germline V CDR1 and CDR2: SNHLY, FYNNEI. In nucleotides, the CDR3 is TGTGCCACTCAATACACAGATACGCAGTATTTT. This gives the protein CATQYTDTQYF. The whole variable domain, filled in from reference TRBV2 and TRBJ2-3, reads EPEVTQTPSHQVTQMGQEVILRCVPISNHLYFYWYRQILGQKVEFLVSFYNNEISEKSEIFDDQFSVERPDGSNFTLKIRSTKLEDSAMYFCATQYTDTQYFGPGTRLTVL.

The chain links TRBV5-1 to TRBJ1-1; D may be TRBD1 (6 bases). CDR1 is SGHRS, CDR2 YFSETQ, per germline. Deletions cut 1 base from V and 4 bases from J, with 14 bases between. The CDR3 spans 15 residues. CDR3 coding DNA: TGCGCCAGCAGCTTGTTGCAGGGGACGGGCACTGAAGCTTTCTTT. It codes for CASSLLQGTGTEAFF.

This clonotype was seen a handful of times. V is TRBV6-1 and J is TRBJ2-5; D is perhaps TRBD1 (6 bases). V dropped 2 bases and J dropped 3 bases, with 7 bases sitting between them. The germline V gene encodes CDR1 MNHNS and CDR2 SASEGT. This CDR3 contains 13 residues. The CDR3 bases are TGTGCCAGCAGTGAAAGGGGGAAAGAGACCCAGTACTTC. Translation: CASSERGKETQYF.

The chain uses TRBV5-6 and TRBJ2-7; TRBD2 matches 14 bases. This CDR3 has 18 residues. Germline CDR1 SGHDT, CDR2 YYEEEE. V shed 0 bases and J 4 bases; nucleotides not matched to a gene: 9. The CDR3 region is CASSLGGPGTSGSYEQYF. The DNA of the CDR3 is TGTGCCAGCAGCTTGGGGGGCCCAGGGACTAGCGGGAGTTACGAGCAGTACTTC.

In this sample, this clonotype turned up a few times. V usage is TRBV15 and J usage is TRBJ2-1, with D possibly matching TRBD1 (7 bases). CDR1 and CDR2 (germline): LNHNV, YYDKDF (reference sequence). The CDR3 contains 17 residues. Trimming pared 0 bases from V and 2 bases from J, leaving 14 bases between. This CDR3 reads CATSRDRGGGPYNEQFF. The CDR3 coding sequence is TGTGCCACCAGCAGAGATAGAGGAGGGGGCCCCTACAATGAGCAGTTCTTC.

This clonotype has just a few counts. The chain is built from TRBV10-3 and TRBJ1-1; possible D gene TRBD1, 5 bases. Trimming removed 3 bases from V and 1 base from J, with 15 bases in between. The CDR3 is 16 amino acids. The germline gives CDR1 ENHRY, CDR2 SYGVKD. Here the CDR3 DNA reads TGTGCCATCAGTGATTGGGGACGGGGAGGGAACACTGAAGCTTTCTTT. Its translation is CAISDWGRGGNTEAFF.

The sample holds many counts of this clonotype. The chain combines TRBV18 with TRBJ2-1, with 9 bases aligning to TRBD2. The CDR3 covers 16 residues. CDR1 is KGHSH and CDR2 is LQKENI in the germline V gene. V was pared by 0 bases and J by 7 bases, with 7 bases of the junction left unmatched. The chain's CDR3 is CASSPPGIAGVNEQFF. Here the CDR3 DNA reads TGTGCCAGCTCACCACCGGGGATAGCGGGAGTAAATGAGCAGTTCTTC.

The chain employs TRBV12-3 or TRBV12-4 and TRBJ2-7, with D tentatively TRBD1 (6 bases). This CDR3 has 16 residues. The V end lost 2 bases, the J end lost 2 bases, and 16 bases lay between the germline ends. CDR3 residues: CASSLWGRQATYEQYF. The CDR3 DNA follows: TGTGCCAGCAGTTTATGGGGCAGACAGGCGACCTACGAGCAGTACTTC.